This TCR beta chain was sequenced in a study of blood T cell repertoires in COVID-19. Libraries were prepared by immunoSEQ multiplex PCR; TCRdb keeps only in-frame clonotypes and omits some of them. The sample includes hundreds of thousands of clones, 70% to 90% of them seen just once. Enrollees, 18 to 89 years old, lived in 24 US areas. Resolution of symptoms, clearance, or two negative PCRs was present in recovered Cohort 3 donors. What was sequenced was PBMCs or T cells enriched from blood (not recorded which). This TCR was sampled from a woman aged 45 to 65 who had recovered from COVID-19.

CDR3 loop: CASSSTSGRASEQFF. For the CDR3, the DNA is TGTGCCAGCAGCTCCACTAGCGGGAGGGCCAGTGAGCAGTTCTTC. The chain employs TRBV3-1 (or the pseudogene TRBV3-2) and TRBJ2-1; 13 nucleotides line up with TRBD2. CDR1 is LGHDT, CDR2 YNNKEL, per germline (reference sequence). Losses at the gene ends were 5 bases for V and 9 bases for J; bases not matched to a gene: 7. The CDR3 loop spans 15 amino acids.